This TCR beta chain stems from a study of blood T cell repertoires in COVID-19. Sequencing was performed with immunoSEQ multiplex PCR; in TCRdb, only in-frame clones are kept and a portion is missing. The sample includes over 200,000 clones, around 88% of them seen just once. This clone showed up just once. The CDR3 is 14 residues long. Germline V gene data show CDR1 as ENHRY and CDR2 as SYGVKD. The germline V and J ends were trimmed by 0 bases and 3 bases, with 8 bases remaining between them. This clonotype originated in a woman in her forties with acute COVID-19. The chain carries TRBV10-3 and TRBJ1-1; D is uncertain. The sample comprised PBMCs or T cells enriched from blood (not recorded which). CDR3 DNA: TGTGCCATCAGTGAGTCTGGAGGTGACACTGAAGCTTTCTTT. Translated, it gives CAISESGGDTEAFF.